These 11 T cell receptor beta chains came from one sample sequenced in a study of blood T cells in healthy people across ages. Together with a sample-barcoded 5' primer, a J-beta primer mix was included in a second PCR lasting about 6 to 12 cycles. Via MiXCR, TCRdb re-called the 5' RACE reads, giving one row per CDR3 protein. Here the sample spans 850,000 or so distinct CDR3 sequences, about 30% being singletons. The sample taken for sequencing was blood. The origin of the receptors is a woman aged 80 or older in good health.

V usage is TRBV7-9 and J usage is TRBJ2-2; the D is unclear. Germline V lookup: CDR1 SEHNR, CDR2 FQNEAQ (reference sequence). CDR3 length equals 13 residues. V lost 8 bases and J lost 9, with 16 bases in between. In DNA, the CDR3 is TGTGCCAGCGGTGTGGCAGAACCACGGGAGCTGTTTTTT. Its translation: CASGVAEPRELFF.

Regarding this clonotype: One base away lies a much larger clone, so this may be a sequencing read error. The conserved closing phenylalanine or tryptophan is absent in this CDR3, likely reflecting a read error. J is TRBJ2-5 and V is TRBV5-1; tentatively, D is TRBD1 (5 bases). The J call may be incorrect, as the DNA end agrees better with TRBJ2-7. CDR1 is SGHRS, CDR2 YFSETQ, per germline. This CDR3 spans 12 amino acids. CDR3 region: CASSDRTYEQYC. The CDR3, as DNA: TGCGCCAGCAGCGACAGAACCTACGAGCAGTACTGC.

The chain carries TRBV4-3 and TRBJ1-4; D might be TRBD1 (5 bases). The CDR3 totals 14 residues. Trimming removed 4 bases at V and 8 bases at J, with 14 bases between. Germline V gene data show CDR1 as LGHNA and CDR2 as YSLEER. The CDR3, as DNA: TGCGCCAGCAGCCGAAATACGGGGGAAGAAAAACTGTTTTTT. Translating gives CASSRNTGEEKLFF.

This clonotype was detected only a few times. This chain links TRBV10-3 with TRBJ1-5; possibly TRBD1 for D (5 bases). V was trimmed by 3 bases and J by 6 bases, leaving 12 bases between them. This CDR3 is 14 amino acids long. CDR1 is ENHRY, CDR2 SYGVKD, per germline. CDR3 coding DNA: TGTGCCATCAGTGACAAGGGGCACGGTCAGCCCCAGCATTTT. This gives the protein CAISDKGHGQPQHF.

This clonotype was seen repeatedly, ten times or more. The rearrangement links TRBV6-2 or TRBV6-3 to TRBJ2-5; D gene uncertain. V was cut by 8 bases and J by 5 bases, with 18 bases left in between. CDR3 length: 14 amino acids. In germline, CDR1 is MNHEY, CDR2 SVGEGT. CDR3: CASYNAPPKETQYF. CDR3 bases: TGTGCCAGCTACAATGCCCCCCCGAAGGAGACCCAGTACTTC.

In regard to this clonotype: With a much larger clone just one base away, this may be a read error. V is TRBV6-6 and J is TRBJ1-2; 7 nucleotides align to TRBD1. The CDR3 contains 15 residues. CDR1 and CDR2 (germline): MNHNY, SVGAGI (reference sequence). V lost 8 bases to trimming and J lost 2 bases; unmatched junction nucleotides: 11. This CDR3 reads CASADAGQKNYGYTF. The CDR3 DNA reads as TGTGCCAGCGCCGACGCGGGACAGAAAAACTATGGCTACACCTTC.

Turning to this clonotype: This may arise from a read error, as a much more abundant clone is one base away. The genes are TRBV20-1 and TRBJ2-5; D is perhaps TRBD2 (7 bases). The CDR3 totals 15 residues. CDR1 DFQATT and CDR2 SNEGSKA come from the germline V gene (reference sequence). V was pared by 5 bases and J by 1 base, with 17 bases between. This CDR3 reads CSALPGEGSQETQYF. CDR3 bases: TGCAGTGCTCTCCCAGGGGAGGGGAGCCAAGAGACCCAGTACTTC.

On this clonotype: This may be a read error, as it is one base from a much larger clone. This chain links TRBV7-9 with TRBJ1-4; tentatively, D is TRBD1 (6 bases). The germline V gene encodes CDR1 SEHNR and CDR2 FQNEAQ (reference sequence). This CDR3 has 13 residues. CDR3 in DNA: TGTGCCGGAGGTTTGGGGGGCGATGAAAAACGGTTTTTT. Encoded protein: CAGGLGGDEKRFF.

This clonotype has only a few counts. The CDR3 sequence: CASSLEPVRGDTQYF. The CDR3 DNA reads TGCGCCAGCAGCTTGGAACCGGTGCGAGGAGATACGCAGTATTTT. V gene TRBV5-1 combines with J gene TRBJ2-3; D remains unclear. CDR1 is SGHRS, CDR2 YFSETQ, per germline. Between the trimmed V and J ends, which lost 0 bases and 5 bases, there was a span of 13 bases. The CDR3 has 15 amino acids. The full variable domain, with the rest looked up from reference TRBV5-1 and TRBJ2-3, is KAGVTQTPRYLIKTRGQQVTLSCSPISGHRSVSWYQQTPGQGLQFLFEYFSETQRNKGNFPGRFSGRQFSNSRSEMNVSTLELGDSALYLCASSLEPVRGDTQYFGPGTRLTVL.

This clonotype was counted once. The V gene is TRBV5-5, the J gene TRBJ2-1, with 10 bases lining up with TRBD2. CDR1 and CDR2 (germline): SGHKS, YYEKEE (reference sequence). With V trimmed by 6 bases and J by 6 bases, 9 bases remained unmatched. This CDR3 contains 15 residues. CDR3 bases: TGTGCCAGCACCTCTAGCGGGAGCGTCCCCAATGAGCAGTTCTTC. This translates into CASTSSGSVPNEQFF. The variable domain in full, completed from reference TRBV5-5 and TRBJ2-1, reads DAGVTQSPTHLIKTRGQQVTLRCSPISGHKSVSWYQQVLGQGPQFIFQYYEKEERGRGNFPDRFSARQFPNYSSELNVNALLLGDSALYLCASTSSGSVPNEQFFGPGTRLTVL.

The DNA for the CDR3 is TGCGCCAGCAGCTTGGGAGCGGGAGTAAGCACTGAAGCTTTCTTT. It encodes CASSLGAGVSTEAFF. The V call is TRBV5-1, the J call TRBJ1-1, with D unclear. In germline, CDR1 is SGHRS, CDR2 YFSETQ. The V end was cut by 0 bases, the J end by 4 bases, with 13 bases between. The CDR3 has 15 amino acids.